This T cell receptor (beta chain) was observed in a study of T cell responses to AZD1222 COVID-19 vaccine. Only in-frame clones appear in the TCRdb table, and some are missing; sequencing was by immunoSEQ multiplex PCR. Found here are 90,000 to 150,000 clones, less than 90% of them singletons; the top ten hold 2% to 3%. Findings and caveats of the study: The breadth and depth of Spike-specific TCRs increased once two AZD1222 doses had been given.

Germline-derived CDR1 and CDR2 are MNHEY and SVGAGI. The length of the CDR3 is 14 residues. V lost 0 bases, J lost 7 bases, and 12 bases lay in between. Comment on this clone: Antigen unknown.

This sample comprised peripheral blood, obtained on day 0 of AZD1222 vaccination. The sequence derives from an adult in good health. The rearrangement joins TRBV6-5 to TRBJ1-1, with D perhaps matching TRBD1 (5 bases). For the CDR3, the DNA is TGTGCCAGCAGTTACTCGCGGGGACCTATTGAAGCTTTCTTT. It translates to CASSYSRGPIEAFF.